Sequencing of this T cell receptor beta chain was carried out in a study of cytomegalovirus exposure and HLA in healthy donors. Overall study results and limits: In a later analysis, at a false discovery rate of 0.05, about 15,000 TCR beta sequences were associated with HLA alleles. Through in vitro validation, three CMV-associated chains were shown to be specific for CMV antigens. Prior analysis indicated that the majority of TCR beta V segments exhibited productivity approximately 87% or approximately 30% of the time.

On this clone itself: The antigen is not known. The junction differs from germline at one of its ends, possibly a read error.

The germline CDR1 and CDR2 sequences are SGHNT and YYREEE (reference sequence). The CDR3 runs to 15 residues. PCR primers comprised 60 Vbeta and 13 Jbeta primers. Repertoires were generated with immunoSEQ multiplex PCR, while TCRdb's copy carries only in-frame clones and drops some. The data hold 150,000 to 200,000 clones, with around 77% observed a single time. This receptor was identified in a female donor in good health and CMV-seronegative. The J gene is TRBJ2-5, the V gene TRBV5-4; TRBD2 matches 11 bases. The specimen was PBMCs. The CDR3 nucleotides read TGTGCCAGCGGCTTTAGCGGGAGGGCCGGAGAGACCCAGTACTTC. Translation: CASGFSGRAGETQYF.